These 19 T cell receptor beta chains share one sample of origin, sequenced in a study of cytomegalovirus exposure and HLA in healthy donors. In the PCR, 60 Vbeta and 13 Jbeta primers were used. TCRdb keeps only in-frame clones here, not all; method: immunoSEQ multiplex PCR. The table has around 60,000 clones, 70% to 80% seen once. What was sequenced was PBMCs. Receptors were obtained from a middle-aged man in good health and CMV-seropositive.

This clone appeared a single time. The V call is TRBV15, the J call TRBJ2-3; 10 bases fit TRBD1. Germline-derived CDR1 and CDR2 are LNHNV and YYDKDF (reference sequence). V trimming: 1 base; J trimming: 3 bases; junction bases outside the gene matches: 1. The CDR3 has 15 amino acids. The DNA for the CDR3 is TGTGCCACCAGCAGAGGACAGGGGGCTACAGATACGCAGTATTTT. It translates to CATSRGQGATDTQYF. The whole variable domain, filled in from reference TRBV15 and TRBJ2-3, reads DAMVIQNPRYQVTQFGKPVTLSCSQTLNHNVMYWYQQKSSQAPKLLFHYYDKDFNNEADTPDNFQSRRPNTSFCFLDIRSPGLGDTAMYLCATSRGQGATDTQYFGPGTRLTVL.

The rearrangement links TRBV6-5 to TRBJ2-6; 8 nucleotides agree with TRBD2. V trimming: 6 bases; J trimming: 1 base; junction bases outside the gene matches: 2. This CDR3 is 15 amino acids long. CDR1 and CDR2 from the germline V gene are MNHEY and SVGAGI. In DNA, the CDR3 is TGTGCCAGCAGCCGGGGGGGTTCTGGGGCCAACGTCCTGACTTTC. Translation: CASSRGGSGANVLTF.

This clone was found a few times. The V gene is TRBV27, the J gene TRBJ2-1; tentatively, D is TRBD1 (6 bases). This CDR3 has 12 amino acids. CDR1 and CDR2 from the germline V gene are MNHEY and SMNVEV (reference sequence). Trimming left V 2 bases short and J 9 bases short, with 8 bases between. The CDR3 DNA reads TGTGCCAGCAGTTTAGGGGGCGGTGAGCAGTTCTTC. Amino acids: CASSLGGGEQFF.

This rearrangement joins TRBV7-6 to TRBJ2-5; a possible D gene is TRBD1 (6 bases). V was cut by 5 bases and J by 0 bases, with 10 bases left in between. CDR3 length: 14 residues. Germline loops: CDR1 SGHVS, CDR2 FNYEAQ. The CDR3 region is CASSETGYQETQYF. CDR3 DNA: TGTGCCAGCAGCGAAACAGGGTACCAAGAGACCCAGTACTTC.

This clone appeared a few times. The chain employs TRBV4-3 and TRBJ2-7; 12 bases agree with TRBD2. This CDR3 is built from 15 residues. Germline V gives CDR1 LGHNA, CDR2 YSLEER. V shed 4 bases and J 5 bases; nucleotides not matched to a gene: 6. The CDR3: CASSPLAGGRDEQYF. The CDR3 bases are TGCGCCAGCAGCCCGCTAGCGGGGGGGCGGGACGAGCAGTACTTC.

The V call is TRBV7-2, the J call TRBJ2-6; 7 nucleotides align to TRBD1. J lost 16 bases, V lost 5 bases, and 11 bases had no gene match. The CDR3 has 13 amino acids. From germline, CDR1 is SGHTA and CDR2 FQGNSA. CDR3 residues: CASSDFRTGQLTF. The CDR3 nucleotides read TGTGCCAGCAGCGATTTCAGGACAGGTCAACTGACTTTC.

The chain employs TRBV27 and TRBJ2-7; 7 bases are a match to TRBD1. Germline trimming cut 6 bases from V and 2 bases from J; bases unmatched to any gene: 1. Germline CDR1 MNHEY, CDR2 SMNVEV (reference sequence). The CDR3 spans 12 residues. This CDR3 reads CASRGQTYEQYF. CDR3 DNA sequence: TGTGCCAGCAGGGGACAGACCTACGAGCAGTACTTC.

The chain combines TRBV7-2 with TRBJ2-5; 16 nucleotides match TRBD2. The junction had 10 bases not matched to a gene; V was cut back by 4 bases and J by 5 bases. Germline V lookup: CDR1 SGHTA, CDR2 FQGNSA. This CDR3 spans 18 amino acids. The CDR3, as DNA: TGTGCCAGCAGCTCGGCCGGGACTAGCGGGGGGGGATTGGAGACCCAGTACTTC. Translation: CASSSAGTSGGGLETQYF.

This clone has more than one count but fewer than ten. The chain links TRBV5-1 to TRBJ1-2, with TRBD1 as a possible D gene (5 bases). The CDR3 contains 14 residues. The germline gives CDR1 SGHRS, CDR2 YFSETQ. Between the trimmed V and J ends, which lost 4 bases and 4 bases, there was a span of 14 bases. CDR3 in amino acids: CASSPDQGSYGYTF. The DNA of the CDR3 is TGCGCCAGCAGCCCCGACCAGGGTTCCTATGGCTACACCTTC.

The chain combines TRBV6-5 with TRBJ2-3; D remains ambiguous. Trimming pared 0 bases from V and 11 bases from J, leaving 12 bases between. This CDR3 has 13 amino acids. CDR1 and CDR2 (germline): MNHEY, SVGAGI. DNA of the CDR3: TGTGCCAGCAGTTACTCGCCCGTCGGTGGGCAGTATTTT. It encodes CASSYSPVGGQYF.

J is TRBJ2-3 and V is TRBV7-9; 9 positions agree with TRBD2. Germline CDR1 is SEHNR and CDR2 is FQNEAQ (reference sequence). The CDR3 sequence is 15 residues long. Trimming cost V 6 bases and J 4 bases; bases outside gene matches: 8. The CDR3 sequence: CASRPRTSASDTQYF. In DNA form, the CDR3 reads TGTGCCAGCAGGCCGAGGACTAGCGCGTCAGATACGCAGTATTTT.

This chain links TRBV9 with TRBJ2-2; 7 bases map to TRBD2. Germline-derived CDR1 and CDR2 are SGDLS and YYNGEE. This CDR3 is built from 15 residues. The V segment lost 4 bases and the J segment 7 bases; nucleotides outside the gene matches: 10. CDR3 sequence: CASSPRRGGVGELFF. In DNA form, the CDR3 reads TGTGCCAGCAGCCCCCGGAGGGGAGGGGTCGGGGAGCTGTTTTTT.

The CDR3 nucleotides read TGTGCCAGCAGCTTAGGGACAGGGGGATTCTACGAGCAGTACTTC. This translates into CASSLGTGGFYEQYF. The chain couples TRBV7-3 to TRBJ2-7, with 11 bases fitting TRBD1. The CDR3 has 15 residues. V gave up 2 bases and J gave up 3 bases; unmatched junction bases: 3. Germline CDR1 is SGHTA and CDR2 is FQGTGA.

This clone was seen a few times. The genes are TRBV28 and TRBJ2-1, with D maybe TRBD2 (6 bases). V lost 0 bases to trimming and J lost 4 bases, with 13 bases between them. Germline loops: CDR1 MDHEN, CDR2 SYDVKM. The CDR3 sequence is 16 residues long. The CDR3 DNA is TGTGCCAGCAGTTTATGGGCGGGGAGGTATTACAATGAGCAGTTCTTC. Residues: CASSLWAGRYYNEQFF. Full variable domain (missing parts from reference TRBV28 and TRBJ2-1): DVKVTQSSRYLVKRTGEKVFLECVQDMDHENMFWYRQDPGLGLRLIYFSYDVKMKEKGDIPEGYSVSREKKERFSLILESASTNQTSMYLCASSLWAGRYYNEQFFGPGTRLTVL.

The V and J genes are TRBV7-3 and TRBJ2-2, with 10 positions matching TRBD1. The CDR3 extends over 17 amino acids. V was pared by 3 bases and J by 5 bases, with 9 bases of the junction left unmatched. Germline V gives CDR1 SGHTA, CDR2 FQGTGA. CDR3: CASSFRDRGRITGELFF. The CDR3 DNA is TGTGCCAGCAGCTTCCGGGACAGGGGTCGTATTACCGGGGAGCTGTTTTTT.

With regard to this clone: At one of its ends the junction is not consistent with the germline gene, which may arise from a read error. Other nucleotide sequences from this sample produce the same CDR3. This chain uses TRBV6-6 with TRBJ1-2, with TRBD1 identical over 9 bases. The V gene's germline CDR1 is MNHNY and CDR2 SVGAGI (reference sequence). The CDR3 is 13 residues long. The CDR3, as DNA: TGCGCCAGCAGATGGACAGGGGACTATGGCTACACCTTC. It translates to CASRWTGDYGYTF.

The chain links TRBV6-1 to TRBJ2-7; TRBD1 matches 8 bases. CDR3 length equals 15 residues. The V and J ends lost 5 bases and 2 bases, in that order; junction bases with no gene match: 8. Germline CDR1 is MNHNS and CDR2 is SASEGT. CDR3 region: CASSQHRGSTYEQYF. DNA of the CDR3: TGTGCCAGCAGTCAACACAGGGGGTCGACCTACGAGCAGTACTTC.

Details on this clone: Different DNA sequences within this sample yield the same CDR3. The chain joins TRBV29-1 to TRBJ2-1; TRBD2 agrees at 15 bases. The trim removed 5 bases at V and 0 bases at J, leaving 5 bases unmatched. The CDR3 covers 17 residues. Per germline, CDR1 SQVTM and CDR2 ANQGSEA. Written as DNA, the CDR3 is TGCAGCGTTAGAGGGACTAGCGGGAGGAGCTCCTACAATGAGCAGTTCTTC. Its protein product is CSVRGTSGRSSYNEQFF.

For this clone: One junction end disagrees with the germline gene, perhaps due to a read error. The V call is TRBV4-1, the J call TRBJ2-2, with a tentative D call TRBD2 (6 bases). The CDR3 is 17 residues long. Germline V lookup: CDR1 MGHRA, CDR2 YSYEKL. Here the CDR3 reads CVSSQEGRGGTTGELFF. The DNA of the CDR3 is TGCGTCAGCAGCCAGGAGGGGAGAGGAGGGACCACCGGGGAGCTGTTTTTT.